This T cell receptor beta chain derives from a study of T cells in Graves' hyperthyroidism and ophthalmopathy. The authors deemed Graves' hyperthyroidism stable absent ophthalmopathy progression within 18 months. RNA transcripts were the template for amplifying TCR beta CDR3 regions. Carried out on the TCR CDR3, a first-round RT-PCR used the HTBI primer set. MiXCR, run by TCRdb on the multiplex PCR reads, gives a single entry per CDR3 protein. The sample has some 720,000 distinct CDR3 sequences, over 15% seen once; the top ten hold roughly 8%. This clonotype came up a few times. The CDR3 covers 14 residues. Germline CDR1 and CDR2: SGHVS and FQNEAQ. V shed 2 bases and J shed 5 bases, with 12 bases lying between them.

The V gene is TRBV7-8, the J gene TRBJ2-5; D is unclear. This sequence was found in a man aged 18-30 years with Graves' hyperthyroidism. Sequencing was done on a sample of blood. CDR3 DNA sequence: TGTGCCAGCAGCTTAAACAGCCATCCCGAGACCCAGTACTTC. It codes for CASSLNSHPETQYF.